A selection of T cell receptor beta chains follows, all from one sample in a study of T cell repertoires in cytomegalovirus infection. TCRdb passed the reads through MiXCR, listing each CDR3 protein once. The profile covers 640,000 or so distinct CDR3 sequences, with roughly 33% appearing a single time and about 20% taken by the ten largest. Antigens of these TCRs are unknown. Sequences were derived from cultured PBMCs, sampled from culture after CMV antigen stimulation. Receptors were obtained from a human donor in good health (CMV status not recorded). Some clones in this sample may be carry-over from other donors' samples. Both conserved end residues are part of each CDR3. Each record gives: clone size, V gene, J gene, D gene, CDR3 DNA, CDR3 protein. The D gene is left open where the match is weak. The size field is filled for only some rows; it gives once, few, many or a size class.

>-|TRBV5-4|TRBJ2-7|TRBD1
TGTGCCAGCAGCAAGGGACAGGGGGCCTCCGAGCAGTACTTC
CASSKGQGASEQYF
>few|TRBV5-4|TRBJ2-5|TRBD2
TGTGCCAGCAGCCCAGGACTAGCGGGAGTGAGGCAAGAGACCCAGTACTTC
CASSPGLAGVRQETQYF
>-|TRBV28|TRBJ1-1|-
TGTGCCAGCAGCTCACCTGGGGGTGAGAACACTGAAGCTTTCTTT
CASSSPGGENTEAFF
>-|TRBV5-1|TRBJ1-1|-
TGCGCCAGCAGCTTGGAAGAGGGGTTGAACACTGAAGCTTTCTTT
CASSLEEGLNTEAFF
>many|TRBV28|TRBJ2-3|TRBD2
TGTGCCAGCAGTTCTTTCGGGCGGGGGAGTTCGACAGATACGCAGTATTTT
CASSSFGRGSSTDTQYF
>-|TRBV7-2|TRBJ2-5|-
TGTGCCAGCAGCTTAATCAGAGGCTCGGAAACCCAGTACTTC
CASSLIRGSETQYF
>-|TRBV15|TRBJ2-2|TRBD1
TGTGCCACCAGCAGAGTTCTGATTACAGGGGGATGGACCGGGGAGCTGTTTTTT
CATSRVLITGGWTGELFF
>-|TRBV20-1|TRBJ2-6|-
TGCAGTGCTAACCCCGGAGAAGCCTCTGGGGCCAACGTCCTGACTTTC
CSANPGEASGANVLTF
>few|TRBV6-1|TRBJ2-3|-
TGTGCCAGCAGGGAGCCGGGCACAGATACGCAGTATTTT
CASREPGTDTQYF
>-|TRBV6-1|TRBJ2-2|-
TGTGCCAGCATCAGGGGGGAGGGCGGGGAGCTGTTTTTT
CASIRGEGGELFF
>-|TRBV9|TRBJ2-5|TRBD1
TGTGCCAGCAGCGCGCGAGGGACAGGGGGAGTTGAGACCCAGTACTTC
CASSARGTGGVETQYF
>-|TRBV18|TRBJ1-5|-
TGTGCCAGCTCACCAGGTGCCCAAAATCAGCCCCAGCATTTT
CASSPGAQNQPQHF
>-|TRBV12-3/TRBV12-4|TRBJ1-5|TRBD1
TGTGCCAGCAGTTTTTACAGGGGGCCCTCTGATCTTCGGCCCCAGCATTTT
CASSFYRGPSDLRPQHF
>many|TRBV28|TRBJ2-3|TRBD2
TGTGCCGAAAGCGGGGGGGCCCTCGGCACAGATACGCAGTATTTT
CAESGGALGTDTQYF
>few|TRBV12-3/TRBV12-4|TRBJ2-1|-
TGTGCCAGCAGTTTATTTCCTAGCTTTTCCTACAATGAGCAGTTCTTC
CASSLFPSFSYNEQFF
>-|TRBV4-1|TRBJ1-3|-
TGCGCCAGCAGCCAGGGGCCAGGCCGCTCTGGAAACACCATATATTTT
CASSQGPGRSGNTIYF
>-|TRBV6-6|TRBJ1-5|TRBD1
TGTGCCAGCAGGCCAGGACAGGGGATCGTAAATCAGCCCCAGCATTTT
CASRPGQGIVNQPQHF
>few|TRBV6-6|TRBJ1-2|-
TGTGCCAGCAGTTACTCGTCAGGAGGTGGCGGCTACACCTTC
CASSYSSGGGGYTF
>-|TRBV7-9|TRBJ1-2|-
TGTGCCAGCAGCTCCGGGACAATCTATGGCTACACCTTC
CASSSGTIYGYTF
>few|TRBV7-2|TRBJ2-3|TRBD2
TGTGCCAGCAGCATCGGGACTAGCGGGAGGTTAACAGATACGCAGTATTTT
CASSIGTSGRLTDTQYF
>-|TRBV7-2|TRBJ2-1|-
TGTGCCAGCAGCTTGGGGAACCCCCGATATTACAATGAGCAGTTCTTC
CASSLGNPRYYNEQFF
>few|TRBV7-9|TRBJ1-1|TRBD1
TGTGCCAGCAGCTTAGGGGAGGGGGCTGGAACTGAAGCTTTCTTT
CASSLGEGAGTEAFF
>-|TRBV2|TRBJ2-2|-
TGTGCCAGCGGAGGAAGGGGGTTGACCGGGGAGCTGTTTTTT
CASGGRGLTGELFF
>few|TRBV6-1|TRBJ1-1|-
TGTGCCAGCAGCCCAGCCCTAGAAGCCACTGAAGCTTTCTTT
CASSPALEATEAFF
>many|TRBV7-2|TRBJ2-3|TRBD1
TGTGCCAGCAGCCCTGAAATGGGACAGCGCACATTTACGCAGTATTTT
CASSPEMGQRTFTQYF
>-|TRBV4-1|TRBJ2-1|TRBD1
TGCGCCAGCAGCCGGCATGGGGACAGCTCCTACAATGAGCAGTTCTTC
CASSRHGDSSYNEQFF
>-|TRBV4-1|TRBJ2-7|-
TGCGCCAGCAGCCAACCCTACCCCAGTAAGGTCAGTTACCACGAGCAGTACTTC
CASSQPYPSKVSYHEQYF
>few|TRBV7-9|TRBJ2-3|-
TGTGCCAGCAGCTTATACTTAAACACAGATACGCAGTATTTT
CASSLYLNTDTQYF
>few|TRBV28|TRBJ1-6|-
TGTGCCAGCACCAAGTACCGGAGTACTAATTCACCCCTCCACTTT
CASTKYRSTNSPLHF
>-|TRBV28|TRBJ2-1|-
TGTGCCAGCAGTTTCGTGCGAAACTACAATGAGCAGTTCTTC
CASSFVRNYNEQFF
>few|TRBV28|TRBJ2-4|-
TGTGCCAGCAGATTCCCGGGCCTAGCCAAAAACATTCAGTACTTC
CASRFPGLAKNIQYF
>few|TRBV7-2|TRBJ2-1|-
TGTGCCAGCAGCTTGAGTCCGGGGAAAGGGGAGCAGTTCTTC
CASSLSPGKGEQFF
>-|TRBV30|TRBJ1-2|TRBD1
TGTGCCTGGAATTCTCGCTGGGACAGGGGGCAGGGCTATGGCTACACCTTC
CAWNSRWDRGQGYGYTF
>-|TRBV4-1|TRBJ1-2|-
TGCGCCAGCAGCCAATTTTCGCTTTGGAATGGCTACACCTTC
CASSQFSLWNGYTF
>-|TRBV2|TRBJ1-6|-
TGTGCCAGCAGTGGTTTAGGGGAAAGGCCCCTCCACTTT
CASSGLGERPLHF
>-|TRBV18|TRBJ1-2|TRBD1
TGTGCCAGCTCAGGGGCCTGGGACAGGCCCTATGGCTACACCTTC
CASSGAWDRPYGYTF
>-|TRBV28|TRBJ1-1|-
TGTGCCAGCAGTTTAGCTGACATCGGAGACACTGAAGCTTTCTTT
CASSLADIGDTEAFF
>few|TRBV7-9|TRBJ2-7|-
TGTGCCAGCAGCTCCGCAAACGAGCAGTACTTC
CASSSANEQYF
>few|TRBV19|TRBJ2-7|TRBD1
TGTGCCAGACTCGTGGACAGGGAGCGCTACGAGCAGTACTTC
CARLVDRERYEQYF
>few|TRBV10-3|TRBJ2-1|-
TGTGCCATCAGTGAACCCTCGGCCCGAGGGTTTGATGAGCAGTTCTTC
CAISEPSARGFDEQFF
>-|TRBV20-1|TRBJ1-1|-
TGCAGTGCCAGGGTCGGGGGGGCGACGAACACTGAAGCTTTCTTT
CSARVGGATNTEAFF
>few|TRBV7-2|TRBJ2-3|TRBD2
TGTGCCAGCAGATTGACTAGCGGGGGGTCGGGATATACAGATACGCAGTATTTT
CASRLTSGGSGYTDTQYF
>-|TRBV20-1|TRBJ2-3|-
TGCAGTGCCGAACCGCCCGAGAGGGCAGATACGCAGTATTTT
CSAEPPERADTQYF
>-|TRBV15|TRBJ2-5|-
TGTGCCACCAGCGTCTTTGGGGGGACCCAAGAGACCCAGTACTTC
CATSVFGGTQETQYF
>-|TRBV27|TRBJ2-2|TRBD2
TGTGCCAGTGGAAAGCGGGGGGACCTCACCGGGGAGCTGTTTTTT
CASGKRGDLTGELFF
>-|TRBV2|TRBJ1-4|-
TGTGCCAGCGGACGGGACTCCGGGGGAAAACTGTTTTTT
CASGRDSGGKLFF
>few|TRBV4-1|TRBJ2-7|TRBD1
TGCGCCAGCAGCCAAGGTCCAGAGGGGGACAGGGGTTACGAGCAGTACTTC
CASSQGPEGDRGYEQYF